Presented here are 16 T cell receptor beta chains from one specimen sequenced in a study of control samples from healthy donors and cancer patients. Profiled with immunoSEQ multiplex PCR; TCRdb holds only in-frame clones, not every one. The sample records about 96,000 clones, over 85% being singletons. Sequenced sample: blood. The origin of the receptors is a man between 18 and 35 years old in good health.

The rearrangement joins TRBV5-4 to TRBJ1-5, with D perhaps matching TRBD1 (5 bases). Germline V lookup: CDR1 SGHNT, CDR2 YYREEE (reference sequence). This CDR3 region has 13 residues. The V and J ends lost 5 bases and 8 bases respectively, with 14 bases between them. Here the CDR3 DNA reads TGTGCCAGCAGGCAGGGACCCGCGGAGCCCCAGCATTTT. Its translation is CASRQGPAEPQHF.

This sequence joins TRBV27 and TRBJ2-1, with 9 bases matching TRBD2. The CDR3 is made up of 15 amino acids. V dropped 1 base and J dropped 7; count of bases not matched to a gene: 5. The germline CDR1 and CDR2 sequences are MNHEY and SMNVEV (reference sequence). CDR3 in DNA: TGTGCCAGCAGTTTATTCGCGGGGGGGCCGAATGAGCAGTTCTTC. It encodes CASSLFAGGPNEQFF.

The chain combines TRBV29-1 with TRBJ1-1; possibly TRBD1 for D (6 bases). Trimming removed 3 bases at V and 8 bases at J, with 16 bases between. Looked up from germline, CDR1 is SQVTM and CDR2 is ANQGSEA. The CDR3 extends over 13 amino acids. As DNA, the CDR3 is TGCAGCGTTGATCTCGGGACAACTAAAGAAGCTTTCTTT. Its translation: CSVDLGTTKEAFF.

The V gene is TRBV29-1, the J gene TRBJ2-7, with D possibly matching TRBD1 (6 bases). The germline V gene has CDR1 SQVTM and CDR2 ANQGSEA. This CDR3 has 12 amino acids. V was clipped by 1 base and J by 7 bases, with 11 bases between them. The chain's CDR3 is CSVEGSGVEQYF. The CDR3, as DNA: TGCAGCGTTGAAGGGTCAGGGGTAGAGCAGTACTTC.

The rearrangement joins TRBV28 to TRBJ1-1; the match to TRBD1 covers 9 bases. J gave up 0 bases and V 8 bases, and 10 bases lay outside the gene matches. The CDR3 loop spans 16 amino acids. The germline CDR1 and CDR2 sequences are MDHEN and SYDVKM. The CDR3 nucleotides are TGTGCCAGCTCCACAGGGGGCGAGGCGATGAACACTGAAGCTTTCTTT. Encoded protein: CASSTGGEAMNTEAFF.

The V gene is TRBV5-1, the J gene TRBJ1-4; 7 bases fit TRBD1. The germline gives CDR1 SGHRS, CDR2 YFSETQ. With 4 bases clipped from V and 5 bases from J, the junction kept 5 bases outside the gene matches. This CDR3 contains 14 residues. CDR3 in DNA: TGCGCCAGCAGCCCTGGGACAGTCAATGAAAAACTGTTTTTT. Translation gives CASSPGTVNEKLFF.

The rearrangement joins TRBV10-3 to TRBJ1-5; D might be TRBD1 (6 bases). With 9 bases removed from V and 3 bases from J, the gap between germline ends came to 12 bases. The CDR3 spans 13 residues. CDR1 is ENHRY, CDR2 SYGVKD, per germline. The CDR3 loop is CAIGDTVNQPQHF. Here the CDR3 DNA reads TGTGCCATAGGGGACACTGTCAATCAGCCCCAGCATTTT.

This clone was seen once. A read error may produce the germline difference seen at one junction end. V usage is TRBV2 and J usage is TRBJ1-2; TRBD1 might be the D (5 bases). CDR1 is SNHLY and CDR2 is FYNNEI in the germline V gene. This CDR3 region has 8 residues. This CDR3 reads CASRGPGF. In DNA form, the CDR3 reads TGTGCCAGCAGGGGGCCCGGCTTC.

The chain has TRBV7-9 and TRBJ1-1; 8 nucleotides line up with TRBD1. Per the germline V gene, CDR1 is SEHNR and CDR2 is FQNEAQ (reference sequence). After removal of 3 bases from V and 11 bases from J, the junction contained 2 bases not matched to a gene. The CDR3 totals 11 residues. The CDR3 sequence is CASSLQGAAFF. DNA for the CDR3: TGTGCCAGCAGCTTGCAGGGGGCGGCTTTCTTT.

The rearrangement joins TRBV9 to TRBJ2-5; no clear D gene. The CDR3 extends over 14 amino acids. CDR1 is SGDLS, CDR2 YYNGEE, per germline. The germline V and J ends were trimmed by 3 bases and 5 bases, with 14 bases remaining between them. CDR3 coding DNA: TGTGCCAGCAGCGCTGGACGGCCGGCGGAGACCCAGTACTTC. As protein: CASSAGRPAETQYF.

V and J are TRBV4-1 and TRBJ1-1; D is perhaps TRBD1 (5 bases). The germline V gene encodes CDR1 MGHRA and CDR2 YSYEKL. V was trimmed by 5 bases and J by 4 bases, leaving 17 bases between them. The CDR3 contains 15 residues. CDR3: CASSSLRGGVTEAFF. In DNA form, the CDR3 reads TGCGCCAGCAGCAGTTTACGGGGGGGGGTCACTGAAGCTTTCTTT.

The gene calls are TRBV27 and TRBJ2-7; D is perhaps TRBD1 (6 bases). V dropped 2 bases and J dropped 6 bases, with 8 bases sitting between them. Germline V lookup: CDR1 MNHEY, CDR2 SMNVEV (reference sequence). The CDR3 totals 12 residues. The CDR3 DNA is TGTGCCAGCAGTTTAACAGGGTCCGAGCAGTACTTC. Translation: CASSLTGSEQYF.

The CDR3 sequence: CASSRTGNMGEQYF. For the CDR3, the DNA is TGTGCCAGCAGCCGGACAGGGAATATGGGGGAGCAGTACTTC. The chain recombines TRBV11-2 with TRBJ2-7, with TRBD1 matching over 8 bases. V trimming: 5 bases; J trimming: 7 bases; junction bases outside the gene matches: 10. Germline lookup yields CDR1 SGHAT and CDR2 FQNNGV. The CDR3 covers 14 residues.

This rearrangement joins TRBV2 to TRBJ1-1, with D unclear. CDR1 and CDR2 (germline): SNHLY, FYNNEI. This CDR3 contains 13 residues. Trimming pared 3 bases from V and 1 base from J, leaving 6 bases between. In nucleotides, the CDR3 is TGTGCCAGCAGTGATTGGTCGAACACTGAAGCTTTCTTT. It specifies CASSDWSNTEAFF.

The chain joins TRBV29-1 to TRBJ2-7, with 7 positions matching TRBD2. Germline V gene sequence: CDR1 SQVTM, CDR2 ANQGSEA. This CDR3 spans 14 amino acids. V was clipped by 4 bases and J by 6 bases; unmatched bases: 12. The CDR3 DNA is TGCAGCGTTGCCAGCGCGGGAGTTATGAGCGAGCAGTACTTC. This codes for CSVASAGVMSEQYF.

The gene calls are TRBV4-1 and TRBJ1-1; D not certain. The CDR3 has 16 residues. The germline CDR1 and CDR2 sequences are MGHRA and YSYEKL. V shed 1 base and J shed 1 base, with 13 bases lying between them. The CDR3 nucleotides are TGCGCCAGCAGCCAAGGGGCAGCAAGGAGGAACACTGAAGCTTTCTTT. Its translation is CASSQGAARRNTEAFF.